This T cell receptor beta chain was retrieved from a study of blood T cell repertoires in COVID-19. Whole-study context: Donors in the United States, Italy and Spain gave samples during acute or convalescent COVID-19. The cDNA or gDNA used as material had been derived from T cells, B-cell-depleted T cells, or PBMCs.

V was clipped by 1 base and J by 4 bases, with 17 bases between them. CDR1 and CDR2 (germline): SGHAT, FQNNGV. This CDR3 contains 16 residues. As originally analysed: Estimation of nucleated cell counts was performed using reference gene primer amplification. Using immunoSEQ multiplex PCR, the repertoire was profiled, and TCRdb retains in-frame clones only, with some absent. V and J calls and clone size are as listed in that table; D and trimming were resolved from the DNA. This table has tens of thousands of clones, over 75% appearing once. This clone was counted a single time. V and J are TRBV11-2 and TRBJ2-7; no clear D gene. The sequence derives from an elderly man with acute or convalescent COVID-19. The specimen sequenced was peripheral blood. The CDR3 DNA follows: TGTGCCAGCAGCTTAGGAACTGTAGTGACATCTTACGAGCAGTACTTC. It encodes CASSLGTVVTSYEQYF.